This T cell receptor beta chain derives from a study of HIV-infected patients and healthy controls. No cell fractionation was done, so the repertoire covers all unsorted peripheral blood T cells. Study-wide results and caveats: CDR3 sharing between individuals was lower in HIV-infected patients than in healthy controls. The authors saw processing only sixteen HIV-infected individuals as a major limitation on generality. HIV+ repertoires were severely depleted of MAIT alpha-chain CDR3s, unlike healthy controls.

This clonotype has ten or more counts. Its specificity is unknown. cDNA was made from approximately 0.55 ug RNA using alpha and beta constant primers. Each of the alpha and beta chains got its own library through chain-specific third strand synthesis with indices. Ligation attached cDNA to a 5' RACE adapter that carried a random hexamer and SP2 site. MiXCR, run by TCRdb on the 5' RACE reads, gives a single entry per CDR3 protein. Among some 8,500 distinct CDR3 sequences listed, over 8% were seen once. The length of the CDR3 is 14 residues. V lost 9 bases and J 0 bases, leaving 13 bases between the germline ends. Per the germline V gene, CDR1 is ENHRY and CDR2 is SYGVKD.

The TCR was taken from an adult with HIV infection. The donor label of this sample is uncertain. This sequence joins TRBV10-3 and TRBJ2-3; D gene uncertain. The input for sequencing was blood, taken before antiretroviral therapy. This CDR3 is CAIRLGTSTDTQYF. CDR3 DNA sequence: TGTGCCATAAGACTGGGAACTAGCACAGATACGCAGTATTTT.